This is a list of T cell receptor beta chains from one sample in a study of T cell changes during pregnancy in multiple sclerosis. Data came from immunoSEQ multiplex PCR; TCRdb stores just in-frame clones and leaves some out. The sample shows about 54,000 clones, 85% to 90% of them seen only once. Sample: CD4+ T cells from peripheral blood mononuclear cells, taken in the first trimester of pregnancy. These receptors came from a female donor with multiple sclerosis, enrolled in a pregnancy study. Both conserved end residues are part of each CDR3. Fields, in order: CDR3 DNA, CDR3 protein, V gene, clone size, D gene, J gene. The D gene is left open where the match is weak. Clone size is shown for a subset of rows, as once, few, many or a class of expanded clone.

CDR3nt: TGTGCCAGCAGCAAGGGGGCGCGAGGAAACACTGAAGCTTTCTTT; CDR3aa: CASSKGARGNTEAFF; v_gene: TRBV7-9; abundance: -; d_gene: TRBD1; j_gene: TRBJ1-1
CDR3nt: TGTGCCAGTAGTATACCACCGGGACTAGCGGGATCAGATACGCAGTATTTT; CDR3aa: CASSIPPGLAGSDTQYF; v_gene: TRBV19; abundance: -; d_gene: TRBD2; j_gene: TRBJ2-3
CDR3nt: TGTGCCAGCAGGAGCGCCTACAGGGGGAGGTATGGCTACACCTTC; CDR3aa: CASRSAYRGRYGYTF; v_gene: TRBV6-1; abundance: once; d_gene: TRBD1; j_gene: TRBJ1-2
CDR3nt: TGTGCCAGCAGCTTATGGCGGCAGGGGAGCAATCAGCCCCAGCATTTT; CDR3aa: CASSLWRQGSNQPQHF; v_gene: TRBV7-9; abundance: -; d_gene: -; j_gene: TRBJ1-5
CDR3nt: TGTGCCAGCTACGGTAGGGGCTTGAACACCGGGGAGCTGTTTTTT; CDR3aa: CASYGRGLNTGELFF; v_gene: TRBV6-5; abundance: many; d_gene: -; j_gene: TRBJ2-2
CDR3nt: TGTGCCAGCTCCATCCGGCAAAGTCCAGGCGAGCAGTACTTC; CDR3aa: CASSIRQSPGEQYF; v_gene: TRBV19; abundance: -; d_gene: -; j_gene: TRBJ2-7
CDR3nt: TGTGCCAGCAGGGAGGGGGCGGGCTACACCTTC; CDR3aa: CASREGAGYTF; v_gene: TRBV6-1; abundance: -; d_gene: TRBD1; j_gene: TRBJ1-2
CDR3nt: TGTGCCAGCAGCCAAGGGACCGGGACAGTGGAAGTGGGCTACACCTTC; CDR3aa: CASSQGTGTVEVGYTF; v_gene: TRBV4-2; abundance: -; d_gene: TRBD1; j_gene: TRBJ1-2
CDR3nt: TGTGCCAGCAGCGCTCAACGTCCGGGACAGGGGACCAATGAGCAGTTCTTC; CDR3aa: CASSAQRPGQGTNEQFF; v_gene: TRBV27; abundance: once; d_gene: TRBD1; j_gene: TRBJ2-1
CDR3nt: TGTGCCAGCAGCCCGCGGACAGGGGACAATCAGCCCCAGCATTTT; CDR3aa: CASSPRTGDNQPQHF; v_gene: TRBV6-6; abundance: -; d_gene: TRBD1; j_gene: TRBJ1-5
CDR3nt: TGTGCCAGCAGCTTAAGGTGGGCTCCTTCTGGAAACACCATATATTTT; CDR3aa: CASSLRWAPSGNTIYF; v_gene: TRBV7-4; abundance: -; d_gene: -; j_gene: TRBJ1-3
CDR3nt: TGTGCCAGCAGTTCCCTGCTCAAGGACGGGGTCCTTTACTCCTACGAGCAGTACTTC; CDR3aa: CASSSLLKDGVLYSYEQYF; v_gene: TRBV28; abundance: many; d_gene: -; j_gene: TRBJ2-7
CDR3nt: TGTGCCAGCAGCTTACGAGTTCCCACAGATACGCAGTATTTT; CDR3aa: CASSLRVPTDTQYF; v_gene: TRBV7-6; abundance: -; d_gene: -; j_gene: TRBJ2-3
CDR3nt: TGTGCCAGCAGCCAAGCCCACAGACAGGAACTAAACACTGAAGCTTTCTTT; CDR3aa: CASSQAHRQELNTEAFF; v_gene: TRBV4-2; abundance: -; d_gene: -; j_gene: TRBJ1-1
CDR3nt: TGCGCCAGCAGCTTGGTGGCGGGAGGGACCGGGGAGCTGTTTTTT; CDR3aa: CASSLVAGGTGELFF; v_gene: TRBV5-1; abundance: -; d_gene: TRBD2; j_gene: TRBJ2-2
CDR3nt: TGTGCCAGCAGCTCCAAGGCCGGAGCTGGGCAGTACTTC; CDR3aa: CASSSKAGAGQYF; v_gene: TRBV5-5; abundance: -; d_gene: -; j_gene: TRBJ2-7
CDR3nt: TGTGCCAGCAGCGTAGCGGTACAGGGAGCTTCGGATGGCTACACCTTC; CDR3aa: CASSVAVQGASDGYTF; v_gene: TRBV9; abundance: -; d_gene: -; j_gene: TRBJ1-2
CDR3nt: TGTGCCAGCAGCGTAGACGGGGGGGACGGCTACACCTTC; CDR3aa: CASSVDGGDGYTF; v_gene: TRBV9; abundance: -; d_gene: -; j_gene: TRBJ1-2
CDR3nt: TGTGCCAGCAAAGACAGGCTCCCGATGGATACGCAGTATTTT; CDR3aa: CASKDRLPMDTQYF; v_gene: TRBV6-1; abundance: -; d_gene: -; j_gene: TRBJ2-3
CDR3nt: TGTGCCAGCAGTCCTCAACACCCGATTCGGGACAGGGGGCTTTCGGGTAATGAAAAACTGTTTTTT; CDR3aa: CASSPQHPIRDRGLSGNEKLFF; v_gene: TRBV27; abundance: -; d_gene: TRBD1; j_gene: TRBJ1-4
CDR3nt: TGTGCCAGCAGTGAAGCGGGCAGGGATCAGCCCCAGCATTTT; CDR3aa: CASSEAGRDQPQHF; v_gene: TRBV6-1; abundance: few; d_gene: -; j_gene: TRBJ1-5
CDR3nt: TGTGCCAGCAGCTTTTTACTAGCGGGAGAAATGAACACCGGGGAGCTGTTTTTT; CDR3aa: CASSFLLAGEMNTGELFF; v_gene: TRBV7-8; abundance: once; d_gene: TRBD2; j_gene: TRBJ2-2
CDR3nt: TGTGCCAGCAACGGCGGGGGGAGCTCCTATAATTCACCCCTCCACTTT; CDR3aa: CASNGGGSSYNSPLHF; v_gene: TRBV9; abundance: -; d_gene: -; j_gene: TRBJ1-6
CDR3nt: TGTGCGGCCAGCGGGAGGGCCAGAGAGCAGTACTTC; CDR3aa: CAASGRAREQYF; v_gene: TRBV30; abundance: -; d_gene: TRBD2; j_gene: TRBJ2-7
CDR3nt: TGTGCCAGCAGCTTGGGGTTAGCGGCAGGGGGAAAGACCCAGTACTTC; CDR3aa: CASSLGLAAGGKTQYF; v_gene: TRBV5-8; abundance: -; d_gene: -; j_gene: TRBJ2-5
CDR3nt: TGTGCCAGCAGCTTAGGTGTCAGCGGGTGGTCCAATGAGCAGTTCTTC; CDR3aa: CASSLGVSGWSNEQFF; v_gene: TRBV7-9; abundance: -; d_gene: -; j_gene: TRBJ2-1
CDR3nt: TGTGCCAGCAGCCGAGGGCTAAGCTCCTACGAGCAGTACTTC; CDR3aa: CASSRGLSSYEQYF; v_gene: TRBV11-3; abundance: -; d_gene: -; j_gene: TRBJ2-7
CDR3nt: TGTGCCAGCAGTGGGACAGGAAATTCACCCCTCCACTTT; CDR3aa: CASSGTGNSPLHF; v_gene: TRBV6-5; abundance: -; d_gene: TRBD1; j_gene: TRBJ1-6
CDR3nt: TGTGCCAGCAGTTCATACCGGGACTACGACACAGATACGCAGTATTTT; CDR3aa: CASSSYRDYDTDTQYF; v_gene: TRBV27; abundance: -; d_gene: TRBD2; j_gene: TRBJ2-3
CDR3nt: TGTGCCAGCAGTGGGTCTAGCTCCTACGAGCAGTACTTC; CDR3aa: CASSGSSSYEQYF; v_gene: TRBV2; abundance: -; d_gene: -; j_gene: TRBJ2-7
CDR3nt: TGTGCCAGCAGGTTGAGCGGGAACGCCGGGGAGCTGTTTTTT; CDR3aa: CASRLSGNAGELFF; v_gene: TRBV28; abundance: -; d_gene: TRBD2; j_gene: TRBJ2-2
CDR3nt: TGTGCCAGCAGTTTATTCCAGGTCGATTCACCCCTCCACTTT; CDR3aa: CASSLFQVDSPLHF; v_gene: TRBV27; abundance: -; d_gene: -; j_gene: TRBJ1-6
CDR3nt: TGCGCCAGCAGCCAAGAGGCGGCCTACAATGAGCAGTTCTTC; CDR3aa: CASSQEAAYNEQFF; v_gene: TRBV4-3; abundance: -; d_gene: -; j_gene: TRBJ2-1